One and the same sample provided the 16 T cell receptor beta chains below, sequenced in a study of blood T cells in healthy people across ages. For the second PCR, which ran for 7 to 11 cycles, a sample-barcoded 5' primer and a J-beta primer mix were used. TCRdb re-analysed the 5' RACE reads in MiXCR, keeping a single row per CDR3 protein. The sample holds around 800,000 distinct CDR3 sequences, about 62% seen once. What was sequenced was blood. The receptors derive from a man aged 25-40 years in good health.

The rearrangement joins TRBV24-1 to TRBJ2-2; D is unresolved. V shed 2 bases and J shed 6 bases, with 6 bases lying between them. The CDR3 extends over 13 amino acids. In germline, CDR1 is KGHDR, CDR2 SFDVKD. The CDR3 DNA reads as TGTGCCACCAGTGATTCAGGTTCCGGGGAGCTGTTTTTT. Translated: CATSDSGSGELFF.

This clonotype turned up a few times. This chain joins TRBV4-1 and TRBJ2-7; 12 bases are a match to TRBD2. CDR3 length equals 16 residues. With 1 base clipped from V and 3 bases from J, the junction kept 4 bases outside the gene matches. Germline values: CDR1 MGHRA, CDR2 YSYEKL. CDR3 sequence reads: CASSQGTSGVGYEQYF. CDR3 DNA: TGCGCCAGCAGCCAAGGGACTAGCGGGGTGGGCTACGAGCAGTACTTC.

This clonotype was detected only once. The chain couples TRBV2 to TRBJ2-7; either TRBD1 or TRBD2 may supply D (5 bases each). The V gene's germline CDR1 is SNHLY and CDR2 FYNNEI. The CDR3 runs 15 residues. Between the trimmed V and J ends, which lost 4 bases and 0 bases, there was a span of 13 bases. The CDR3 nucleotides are TGTGCCAGCAGTGTGCAGGGTGGGAGCTCCTACGAGCAGTACTTC. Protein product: CASSVQGGSSYEQYF.

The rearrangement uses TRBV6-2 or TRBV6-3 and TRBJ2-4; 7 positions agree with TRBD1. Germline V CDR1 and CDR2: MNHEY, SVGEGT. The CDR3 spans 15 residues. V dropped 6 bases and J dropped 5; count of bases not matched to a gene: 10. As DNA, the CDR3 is TGTGCCAGCAGGGTCGACAGGGAAATCGAAAACATTCAGTACTTC. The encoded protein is CASRVDREIENIQYF.

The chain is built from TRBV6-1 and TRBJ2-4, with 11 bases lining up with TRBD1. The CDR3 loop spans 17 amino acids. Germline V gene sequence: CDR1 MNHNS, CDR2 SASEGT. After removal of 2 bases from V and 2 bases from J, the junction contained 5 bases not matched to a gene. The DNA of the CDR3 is TGTGCCAGCAGTGAACTAGGGACAGGGGGTTCCAAAAACATTCAGTACTTC. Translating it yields CASSELGTGGSKNIQYF.

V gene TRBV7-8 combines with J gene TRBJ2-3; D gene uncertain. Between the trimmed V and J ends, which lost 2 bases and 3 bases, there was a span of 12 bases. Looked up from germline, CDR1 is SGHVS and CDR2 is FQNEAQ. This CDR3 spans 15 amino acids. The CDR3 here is CASSLSGARTDTQYF. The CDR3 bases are TGTGCCAGCAGCTTATCAGGAGCGAGAACAGATACGCAGTATTTT.

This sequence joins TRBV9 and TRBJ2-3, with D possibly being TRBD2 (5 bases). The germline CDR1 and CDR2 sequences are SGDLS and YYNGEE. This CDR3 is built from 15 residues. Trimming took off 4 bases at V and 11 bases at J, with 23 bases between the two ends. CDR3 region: CASSRGLGPQLGQYF. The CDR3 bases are TGTGCCAGCAGCCGGGGATTGGGCCCTCAGCTCGGGCAGTATTTT.

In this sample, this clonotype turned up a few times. The CDR3 here is CASSLQGHEQFF. The CDR3 DNA is TGTGCCAGCAGTTTACAGGGCCATGAGCAGTTCTTC. This chain joins TRBV6-5 and TRBJ2-1; a weak D match, TRBD1 (6 bases). Germline V gene sequence: CDR1 MNHEY, CDR2 SVGAGI. The V gene lost 4 bases and the J gene lost 8 bases, with 9 bases spanning the gap. This CDR3 comprises 12 residues.

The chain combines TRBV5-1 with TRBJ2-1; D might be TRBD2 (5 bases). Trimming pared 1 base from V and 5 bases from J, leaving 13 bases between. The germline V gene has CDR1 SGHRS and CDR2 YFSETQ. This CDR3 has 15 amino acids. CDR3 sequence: CASSLTRKPDNEQFF. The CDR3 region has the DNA TGCGCCAGCAGCTTGACTAGGAAGCCGGACAATGAGCAGTTCTTC.

CDR3 sequence (DNA): TGTGCCAGCAGCTTAGGGGTTGCCACCTACGAGCAGTACTTC. Protein: CASSLGVATYEQYF. The chain employs TRBV7-9 and TRBJ2-7; D gene unclear. Trimming took off 1 base at V and 2 bases at J, with 9 bases between the two ends. The CDR3 contains 14 residues. The V gene's germline CDR1 is SEHNR and CDR2 FQNEAQ (reference sequence).

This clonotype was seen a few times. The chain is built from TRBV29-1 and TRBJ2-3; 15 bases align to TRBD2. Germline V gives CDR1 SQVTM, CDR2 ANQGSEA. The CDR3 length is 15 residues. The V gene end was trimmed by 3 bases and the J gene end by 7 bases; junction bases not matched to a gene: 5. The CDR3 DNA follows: TGCAGCGTTGAGAGGACTAGCGGGGGGGCAAATACGCAGTATTTT. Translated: CSVERTSGGANTQYF.

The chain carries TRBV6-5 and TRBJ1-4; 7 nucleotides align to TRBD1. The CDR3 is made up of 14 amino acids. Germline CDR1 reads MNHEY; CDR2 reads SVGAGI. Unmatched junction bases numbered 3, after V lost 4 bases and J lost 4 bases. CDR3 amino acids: CASSWTGLNEKLFF. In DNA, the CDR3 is TGTGCCAGCAGTTGGACAGGCCTTAATGAAAAACTGTTTTTT.

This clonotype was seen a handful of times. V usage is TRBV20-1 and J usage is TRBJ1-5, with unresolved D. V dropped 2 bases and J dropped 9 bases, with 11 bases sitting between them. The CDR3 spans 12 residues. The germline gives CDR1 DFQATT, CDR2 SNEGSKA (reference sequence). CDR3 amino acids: CSARPAGWPQHF. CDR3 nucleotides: TGCAGTGCTAGACCCGCCGGATGGCCCCAGCATTTT.

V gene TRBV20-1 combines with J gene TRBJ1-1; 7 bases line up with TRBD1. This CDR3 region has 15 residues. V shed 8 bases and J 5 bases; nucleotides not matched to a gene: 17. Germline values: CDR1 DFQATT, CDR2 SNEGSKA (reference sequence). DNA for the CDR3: TGCAGTCCCCTGGCCCCAAATACAGGGGCGACTGAAGCTTTCTTT. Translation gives CSPLAPNTGATEAFF.

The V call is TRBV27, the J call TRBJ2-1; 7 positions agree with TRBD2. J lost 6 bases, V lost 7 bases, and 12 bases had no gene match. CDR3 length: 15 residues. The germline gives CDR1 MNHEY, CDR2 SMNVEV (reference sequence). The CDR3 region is CASNLAGRELNEQFF. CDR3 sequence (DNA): TGTGCCAGCAATTTGGCAGGGAGGGAGCTCAATGAGCAGTTCTTC.

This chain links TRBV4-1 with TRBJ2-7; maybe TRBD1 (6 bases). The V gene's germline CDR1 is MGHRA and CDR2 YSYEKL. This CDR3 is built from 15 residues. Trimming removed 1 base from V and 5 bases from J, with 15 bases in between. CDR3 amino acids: CASSQGRGRYDEQYF. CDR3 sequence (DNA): TGCGCCAGCAGCCAAGGCAGGGGTCGATATGACGAGCAGTACTTC.